The 26 T cell receptor beta chains in this list originate from one sample, sequenced in a study of CD4 T cells in relation to SARS-CoV-2 and coronaviruses. CD4+ T cells from unexposed donors were obtained before the COVID-19 pandemic (2011-2018). After less than 11 days of culture, CD4+ T cells were isolated. Clones were sequenced by immunoSEQ multiplex PCR, and TCRdb holds only the in-frame ones, with some missing. The sample holds some 30,000 clones; 76% are singletons and the top ten take about 15%. Which antigens these TCRs recognize remains unknown. The sample consisted of CD4+ T cells from PBMCs, cultured in vitro. Every receptor here comes from a human donor in good health.

The CDR3 nucleotides read TGTGCCGCCGGCACCGCGGGACAGGAGAACACCGGGGAGCTGTTTTTT. Translated: CAAGTAGQENTGELFF. The genes are TRBV24-1 and TRBJ2-2; 8 nucleotides match TRBD1. V was clipped by 12 bases and J by 1 base; unmatched bases: 12. Germline CDR1 is KGHDR and CDR2 is SFDVKD. CDR3 length equals 16 residues.

This clone showed up just a few times. The J gene is TRBJ1-1, the V gene TRBV6-5, with unresolved D. The CDR3 loop spans 13 amino acids. Germline lookup yields CDR1 MNHEY and CDR2 SVGAGI. The V end lost 2 bases, the J end lost 1 base, and 5 bases lay between the germline ends. The chain's CDR3 is CASSYGRNTEAFF. The CDR3 DNA reads TGTGCCAGCAGTTACGGAAGGAACACTGAAGCTTTCTTT.

The chain uses TRBV19 and TRBJ2-7; 9 positions agree with TRBD1. The V gene end was trimmed by 4 bases and the J gene end by 3 bases; junction bases not matched to a gene: 7. Germline-derived CDR1 and CDR2 are LNHDA and SQIVND (reference sequence). The CDR3 loop spans 15 amino acids. As DNA, the CDR3 is TGTGCCAGTAGTAATACAGGGGGCTTCCACTACGAGCAGTACTTC. Its protein is CASSNTGGFHYEQYF.

The chain has TRBV2 and TRBJ2-2; D possibly corresponds to TRBD1 (6 bases). Germline values: CDR1 SNHLY, CDR2 FYNNEI. This CDR3 contains 15 residues. Trimming took 3 bases from V and 3 from J, leaving 11 bases between them. CDR3 nucleotide sequence: TGTGCCAGCAGTGATTCACAGGGCGACACCGGGGAGCTGTTTTTT. This sequence encodes CASSDSQGDTGELFF.

The genes are TRBV7-2 and TRBJ1-2; TRBD1 is a possible D gene (5 bases). CDR1 and CDR2 from the germline V gene are SGHTA and FQGNSA. This CDR3 region has 14 residues. Trimming took off 3 bases at V and 1 base at J, with 9 bases between the two ends. The CDR3 protein is CASSLPQVNYGYTF. In nucleotides, the CDR3 is TGTGCCAGCAGCTTGCCACAGGTTAACTATGGCTACACCTTC.

The chain carries TRBV5-6 and TRBJ1-5; D gene unclear. The CDR3 extends over 15 amino acids. Germline values: CDR1 SGHDT, CDR2 YYEEEE. V lost 0 bases and J lost 6, with 13 bases in between. CDR3 protein: CASSLAGLASQPQHF. In DNA form, the CDR3 reads TGTGCCAGCAGCTTGGCAGGCCTAGCGTCTCAGCCCCAGCATTTT.

The DNA for the CDR3 is TGCGCCAGCAGCGTGACTAGCGGGATCGACAATGAGCAGTTCTTC. Translating gives CASSVTSGIDNEQFF. The chain combines TRBV5-1 with TRBJ2-1, with 11 bases fitting TRBD2. The CDR3 loop spans 15 amino acids. Germline lookup yields CDR1 SGHRS and CDR2 YFSETQ. V lost 4 bases, J lost 5 bases, and 5 bases stayed unmatched.

This clone has a handful of counts. The chain links TRBV13 to TRBJ1-5; D unclear. From germline, CDR1 is PRHDT and CDR2 FYEKMQ (reference sequence). V lost 3 bases, J lost 7 bases, and 7 bases lay in between. The CDR3 extends over 12 amino acids. The CDR3: CASSFLGQPQHF. In DNA form, the CDR3 reads TGTGCCAGCAGCTTCTTGGGGCAGCCCCAGCATTTT.

This clone appeared a single time. The rearrangement links TRBV5-1 to TRBJ1-4; possibly TRBD1 for D (5 bases). This CDR3 contains 14 residues. Trimming shortened V by 3 bases and J by 7 bases, and 13 bases separated the two germline ends. Per germline, CDR1 SGHRS and CDR2 YFSETQ. CDR3 DNA: TGCGCCAGCAGCTCACAGGTCCCGGGTGAAAAACTGTTTTTT. Amino acid sequence: CASSSQVPGEKLFF.

This clone came up a few times. The chain combines TRBV4-2 with TRBJ1-2, with TRBD1 matching 9 bases. CDR1 is LGHNA, CDR2 YNFKEQ, per germline. CDR3 size: 16 residues. J was trimmed by 7 bases and V by 0 bases; bases with no gene match: 9. The CDR3 sequence is CASSQEVWDRVSGYTF. CDR3 bases: TGTGCCAGCAGCCAAGAAGTGTGGGACAGGGTTTCTGGCTACACCTTC.

J is TRBJ1-1 and V is TRBV6-2 or TRBV6-3; 12 positions match TRBD1. V lost 4 bases and J lost 1; bases outside the gene matches: 7. Germline CDR1 and CDR2: MNHEY and SVGEGT. This CDR3 has 17 residues. CDR3: CASSSGTGGGKNTEAFF. CDR3 DNA: TGTGCCAGCAGTTCGGGGACAGGGGGCGGGAAGAACACTGAAGCTTTCTTT.

This chain joins TRBV5-6 and TRBJ2-1; unclear D gene. The V and J ends lost 1 base and 3 bases respectively, with 14 bases between them. The germline V gene has CDR1 SGHDT and CDR2 YYEEEE. The length of the CDR3 is 16 residues. In nucleotides, the CDR3 is TGTGCCAGCAGCTTGCTCTCTGGGTCCGGCTACAATGAGCAGTTCTTC. This encodes CASSLLSGSGYNEQFF.

This chain links TRBV7-2 with TRBJ2-7, with 8 bases that match TRBD1. The junction had 7 bases not matched to a gene; V was cut back by 1 base and J by 5 bases. Germline assignment: CDR1 SGHTA and CDR2 FQGNSA. The CDR3 runs to 15 residues. The CDR3 reads CASSLVGQGTDEQYF. The CDR3, as DNA: TGTGCCAGCAGCTTAGTCGGACAGGGTACGGACGAGCAGTACTTC. The variable domain in full, with the rest retrieved from reference TRBV7-2 and TRBJ2-7, is GAGVSQSPSNKVTEKGKDVELRCDPISGHTALYWYRQSLGQGLEFLIYFQGNSAPDKSGLPSDRFSAERTGGSVSTLTIQRTQQEDSAVYLCASSLVGQGTDEQYFGPGTRLTVT.

This clone was picked up a small number of times. V usage is TRBV3-1 (or the pseudogene TRBV3-2) and J usage is TRBJ1-5; perhaps TRBD1 as D (6 bases). CDR1 and CDR2 from the germline V gene are LGHDT and YNNKEL (reference sequence). There are 17 residues in the CDR3. Trimming pared 0 bases from V and 0 bases from J, leaving 12 bases between. CDR3 DNA sequence: TGTGCCAGCAGCCAAGATGGGGCAGGGGCTAGCAATCAGCCCCAGCATTTT. Its translation is CASSQDGAGASNQPQHF.

The chain links TRBV5-8 to TRBJ1-5, with a weak D call TRBD1 (6 bases). The germline V gene has CDR1 SGHTS and CDR2 YDEGEE. CDR3 length: 15 residues. V gave up 4 bases and J gave up 5 bases, with 16 bases separating them. CDR3 loop: CASSPFRGVDQPQHF. CDR3 nucleotides: TGTGCCAGCAGCCCCTTCAGGGGTGTCGATCAGCCCCAGCATTTT.

The chain has TRBV7-9 and TRBJ1-4; D not certain. CDR1 is SEHNR, CDR2 FQNEAQ, per germline (reference sequence). CDR3 length equals 12 residues. Trimming shortened V by 5 bases and J by 2 bases, and 3 bases separated the two germline ends. The CDR3 DNA reads TGTGCCAGCAGCCCGACTAATGAAAAACTGTTTTTT. Protein product: CASSPTNEKLFF. The whole variable domain, remainder taken from reference TRBV7-9 and TRBJ1-4, is DTGVSQNPRHKITKRGQNVTFRCDPISEHNRLYWYRQTLGQGPEFLTYFQNEAQLEKSRLLSDRFSAERPKGSFSTLEIQRTEQGDSAMYLCASSPTNEKLFFGSGTQLSVL.

This sequence joins TRBV7-9 and TRBJ2-1; 7 bases agree with TRBD2. V was clipped by 5 bases and J by 10 bases; unmatched bases: 17. Per germline, CDR1 SEHNR and CDR2 FQNEAQ (reference sequence). The CDR3 covers 16 residues. CDR3 residues: CASSDLRKAGSLEQFF. The CDR3 nucleotides are TGTGCCAGCAGCGACCTCCGCAAAGCGGGGTCCCTGGAGCAGTTCTTC.

This clone turned up a few times. The rearrangement joins TRBV3-1 (or the pseudogene TRBV3-2) to TRBJ1-5, with 9 bases lining up with TRBD1. The V and J ends lost 2 bases and 7 bases, in that order; junction bases with no gene match: 9. The germline V gene has CDR1 LGHDT and CDR2 YNNKEL (reference sequence). The CDR3 length is 16 residues. The CDR3: CASSQYLQGAGQPQHF. The CDR3 DNA follows: TGTGCCAGCAGCCAATACTTACAGGGGGCTGGACAGCCCCAGCATTTT.

The V gene is TRBV24-1, the J gene TRBJ2-1; D is undetermined. Trimming removed 0 bases at V and 0 bases at J, with 11 bases between. Germline loops: CDR1 KGHDR, CDR2 SFDVKD. This CDR3 comprises 17 residues. The CDR3 DNA reads as TGTGCCACCAGTGATTTGCAGGTACCTAGCTCCTACAATGAGCAGTTCTTC. It encodes CATSDLQVPSSYNEQFF.

This clone has just a few counts. The rearrangement uses TRBV25-1 and TRBJ2-7, with TRBD2 matching 8 bases. V was clipped by 4 bases and J by 5 bases; unmatched bases: 13. The CDR3 loop spans 16 amino acids. CDR1 and CDR2 (germline): MGHDK, SYGVNS. This CDR3 is CASSVSLSAGVNEQYF. In nucleotides, the CDR3 is TGTGCCAGCAGTGTTTCACTGTCAGCGGGAGTGAACGAGCAGTACTTC.

The chain employs TRBV7-6 and TRBJ2-5, with 10 positions matching TRBD2. The CDR3 has 15 amino acids. Germline loops: CDR1 SGHVS, CDR2 FNYEAQ. Trimming took 5 bases from V and 8 from J; bases not matched to a gene: 11. The CDR3 bases are TGTGCCAGCAGCCGCGGACCGCTAGCGGGGGCAACCCAGTACTTC. Translation: CASSRGPLAGATQYF.

V usage is TRBV7-9 and J usage is TRBJ2-7; 8 bases are a match to TRBD2. The V segment lost 4 bases and the J segment 3 bases; nucleotides outside the gene matches: 11. Germline values: CDR1 SEHNR, CDR2 FQNEAQ (reference sequence). The CDR3 totals 16 residues. CDR3 in DNA: TGTGCCAGCAGCTCGCAACCGGGACTAGGACGCTACGAGCAGTACTTC. It specifies CASSSQPGLGRYEQYF.

V is TRBV5-8 and J is TRBJ2-7; 7 positions agree with TRBD2. Trimming at V came to 0 bases and at J to 7 bases, leaving 7 bases not matched to a gene. Per germline, CDR1 SGHTS and CDR2 YDEGEE. There are 14 residues in the CDR3. CDR3 protein: CASSLDLGGSEQYF. CDR3 nucleotides: TGTGCCAGCAGCTTGGACTTGGGAGGGTCTGAGCAGTACTTC.

Here the CDR3 reads CASSQGNLGAGGGSPLHF. As DNA, the CDR3 is TGCGCCAGCAGCCAAGGTAATCTCGGGGCCGGTGGTGGTTCACCCCTCCACTTT. The chain joins TRBV4-1 to TRBJ1-6, with D maybe TRBD1 (5 bases). This CDR3 is built from 18 residues. The ends were cut back, 1 base at V and 9 bases at J, with 22 bases in the middle. The V gene's germline CDR1 is MGHRA and CDR2 YSYEKL.

This chain uses TRBV6-5 with TRBJ2-2; D gene ambiguous. The germline gives CDR1 MNHEY, CDR2 SVGAGI. V was trimmed by 7 bases and J by 4 bases, leaving 13 bases between them. The CDR3 has 14 amino acids. The CDR3 loop is CASILEVGTGELFF. The CDR3 bases are TGTGCCAGCATCCTCGAAGTGGGCACCGGGGAGCTGTTTTTT.

CDR3 sequence: CASSFTVNTEAFF. Written as DNA, the CDR3 is TGCGCCAGCAGCTTTACAGTGAACACTGAAGCTTTCTTT. The V and J genes are TRBV5-1 and TRBJ1-1; unclear D gene. Germline lookup yields CDR1 SGHRS and CDR2 YFSETQ. V lost 2 bases to trimming and J lost 0 bases, with 5 bases between them. The CDR3 runs 13 residues.